This record concerns one T cell receptor beta chain sequence. These data belong to a study of blood T cell repertoires in COVID-19. The repertoire was sequenced with immunoSEQ multiplex PCR; TCRdb's copy has only in-frame clones and lacks some. Of fewer than 350,000 clones listed, roughly 79% were seen once; the top ten hold just under 3%. V lost 5 bases and J 4 bases, leaving 13 bases between the germline ends. The germline V gene encodes CDR1 SGHTA and CDR2 FQGTGA. The CDR3 sequence is 14 residues long. This clonotype was sampled from an older woman with active or convalescent COVID-19. The specimen sequenced was peripheral blood. The V and J genes are TRBV7-3 and TRBJ2-3, with unresolved D. DNA for the CDR3: TGTGCCAGCAGCGCCGGGTTAGCCGCAGATACGCAGTATTTT. The encoded protein is CASSAGLAADTQYF. The full variable domain, in which reference TRBV7-3 and TRBJ2-3 provide the parts outside the CDR3, is GAGVSQTPSNKVTEKGKYVELRCDPISGHTALYWYRQSLGQGPEFLIYFQGTGAADDSGLPNDRFFAVRPEGSVSTLKIQRTERGDSAVYLCASSAGLAADTQYFGPGTRLTVL.